This TCR beta chain was documented in a study of cytomegalovirus exposure and HLA in healthy donors. Study overall: Researchers previously reported finding roughly 120 million unique TCR beta sequences from 170 million or so T cells.

Notes on the study in general: There were several of the most significant clusters that appeared linked to common viral pathogens in a later analysis.

The primer mix had 60 Vbeta and 13 Jbeta primers. Assay: immunoSEQ multiplex PCR; the TCRdb copy retains only in-frame clones and omits some. The sample has about 160,000 clones, approximately 73% seen once. In regard to this clone: Its antigen is undetermined.

Material for sequencing was PBMCs. The receptor's source is a man between 45 and 60 years old in good health and CMV-seronegative.

The CDR3 DNA is TGTGCCAGCAGTTACCGGGACACCTACAATGAGCAGTTCTTC. Its translation is CASSYRDTYNEQFF. The V and J genes are TRBV6-5 and TRBJ2-1; possibly TRBD1 for D (6 bases). The V gene's germline CDR1 is MNHEY and CDR2 SVGAGI. The germline V and J ends were trimmed by 2 bases and 2 bases, with 7 bases remaining between them. This CDR3 has 14 residues.